Below are 32 T cell receptor beta chains sequenced from a single sample in a study of shared clonotypes between healthy human individuals. Sequenced by immunoSEQ multiplex PCR; TCRdb stores in-frame clones only, minus some. The table lists under 120,000 clones, about 67% of them singletons. Material for sequencing was memory CD8+ T cells sorted from blood. Specified subset: CD45RO+ cells pooled with CCR7-negative TemRA cells. Every receptor here comes from a woman in her twenties or thirties in good health.

This rearrangement joins TRBV4-1 to TRBJ2-7; 9 bases line up with TRBD1. V trimming: 5 bases; J trimming: 4 bases; junction bases outside the gene matches: 9. The CDR3 has 15 residues. Germline V gene sequence: CDR1 MGHRA, CDR2 YSYEKL. This CDR3 reads CASSYGRDRDYEQYF. The DNA for the CDR3 is TGCGCCAGCAGCTATGGGCGGGACAGGGATTACGAGCAGTACTTC.

The chain employs TRBV11-2 and TRBJ2-7; D possibly corresponds to TRBD1 (5 bases). Germline CDR1 is SGHAT and CDR2 is FQNNGV. The germline V and J ends were trimmed by 0 bases and 2 bases, with 5 bases remaining between them. This CDR3 spans 13 amino acids. The CDR3 loop reads CASSLEGPYEQYF. In nucleotides, the CDR3 is TGTGCCAGCAGCTTAGAGGGGCCCTACGAGCAGTACTTC.

The rearrangement joins TRBV2 to TRBJ2-7; D unresolved. Per germline, CDR1 SNHLY and CDR2 FYNNEI. Trimming stripped 5 bases from V and 0 bases from J, with 8 bases between. The CDR3 runs to 13 residues. In DNA form, the CDR3 reads TGTGCCAGCAGTCAATCGTCCTCCTACGAGCAGTACTTC. It specifies CASSQSSSYEQYF. Drawing the rest from reference TRBV2 and TRBJ2-7, the complete variable domain is EPEVTQTPSHQVTQMGQEVILRCVPISNHLYFYWYRQILGQKVEFLVSFYNNEISEKSEIFDDQFSVERPDGSNFTLKIRSTKLEDSAMYFCASSQSSSYEQYFGPGTRLTVT.

This clone was counted ten times or more. V is TRBV7-9 and J is TRBJ2-7; a possible D gene is TRBD1 (5 bases). The CDR3 length is 13 residues. Germline assignment: CDR1 SEHNR and CDR2 FQNEAQ (reference sequence). V was cut by 2 bases and J by 6 bases, with 11 bases left in between. This CDR3 reads CASSLTPGPEQYF. The CDR3 DNA reads TGTGCCAGCAGCTTAACCCCAGGGCCCGAGCAGTACTTC.

In its sample, this clone was seen once. The chain combines TRBV2 with TRBJ1-3; maybe TRBD1 (5 bases). CDR1 SNHLY and CDR2 FYNNEI come from the germline V gene. Trimming cost V 6 bases and J 3 bases, with 9 bases left between them. The CDR3 spans 13 residues. The CDR3 sequence: CASSGGDGNTIYF. DNA of the CDR3: TGTGCCAGCAGCGGGGGGGATGGAAACACCATATATTTT. The full variable domain, rest sourced from reference TRBV2 and TRBJ1-3, is EPEVTQTPSHQVTQMGQEVILRCVPISNHLYFYWYRQILGQKVEFLVSFYNNEISEKSEIFDDQFSVERPDGSNFTLKIRSTKLEDSAMYFCASSGGDGNTIYFGEGSWLTVV.

In its sample, this clone was seen many times. The chain combines TRBV28 with TRBJ2-6; the match to TRBD1 covers 7 bases. The CDR3 contains 16 residues. J lost 0 bases, V lost 5 bases, and 4 bases had no gene match. Germline V gives CDR1 MDHEN, CDR2 SYDVKM. Written as DNA, the CDR3 is TGTGCCAGCAGTACGGGACAGACCTCTGGGGCCAACGTCCTGACTTTC. Its protein product is CASSTGQTSGANVLTF.

This clone was observed at least ten times. The V call is TRBV13, the J call TRBJ1-4, with TRBD1 matching 8 bases. CDR3 length: 14 amino acids. Looked up from germline, CDR1 is PRHDT and CDR2 is FYEKMQ (reference sequence). Germline trimming cut 4 bases from V and 10 bases from J; bases unmatched to any gene: 8. CDR3 amino acids: CASSSDRVFGKLFF. The CDR3, as DNA: TGTGCCAGCAGCTCGGACAGGGTCTTTGGAAAACTGTTTTTT.

This clone has only a few counts. This chain links TRBV2 with TRBJ2-5, with 8 bases fitting TRBD2. The J segment lost 6 bases and the V segment lost 8 bases, leaving 14 bases of the junction unmatched. Germline lookup yields CDR1 SNHLY and CDR2 FYNNEI. This CDR3 region has 15 residues. The CDR3 DNA sequence: TGTGCCAGCTCTGAACCGCTGCGGGAGGTAAAGACCCAGTACTTC. This encodes CASSEPLREVKTQYF.

The rearrangement joins TRBV2 to TRBJ2-1, with 9 nucleotides matching TRBD2. Germline V lookup: CDR1 SNHLY, CDR2 FYNNEI. The length of the CDR3 is 15 residues. V was pared by 6 bases and J by 4 bases, with 7 bases of the junction left unmatched. The CDR3 protein is CASRLAGEMYNEQFF. In DNA form, the CDR3 reads TGTGCCAGCAGGTTAGCGGGAGAGATGTACAATGAGCAGTTCTTC.

Many counts were recorded for this clone. The V call is TRBV7-2, the J call TRBJ2-5; a weak D match, TRBD2 (6 bases). The germline CDR1 and CDR2 sequences are SGHTA and FQGNSA. V was cut by 5 bases and J by 1 base, with 11 bases left in between. The CDR3 extends over 14 amino acids. CDR3 sequence reads: CASSHGGPQETQYF. The CDR3 coding sequence is TGTGCCAGCAGCCACGGAGGGCCCCAAGAGACCCAGTACTTC.

The chain is built from TRBV18 and TRBJ2-7; tentatively, D is TRBD2 (6 bases). CDR1 is KGHSH and CDR2 is LQKENI in the germline V gene. The CDR3 has 14 amino acids. V was shortened by 3 bases and J by 2 bases, with 11 bases between the two germline ends. CDR3 protein: CASSPAGSTYEQYF. The CDR3 DNA sequence: TGTGCCAGCTCACCTGCCGGGAGTACCTACGAGCAGTACTTC.

V gene TRBV2 combines with J gene TRBJ2-2, with TRBD1 as a possible D gene (7 bases). The V gene's germline CDR1 is SNHLY and CDR2 FYNNEI. Trimming took off 3 bases at V and 5 bases at J, with 16 bases between the two ends. This CDR3 spans 16 amino acids. This CDR3 reads CASSEKMAGGTGELFF. The CDR3 DNA reads as TGTGCCAGCAGTGAGAAGATGGCAGGGGGGACCGGGGAGCTGTTTTTT.

This sequence joins TRBV10-3 and TRBJ1-5, with a possible D match to TRBD1 (6 bases). Germline values: CDR1 ENHRY, CDR2 SYGVKD. The CDR3 is 14 residues long. V lost 2 bases to trimming and J lost 7 bases, with 12 bases between them. The CDR3 reads CAISEGGPGQPQHF. The CDR3 DNA sequence: TGTGCCATCAGTGAGGGGGGGCCGGGACAGCCCCAGCATTTT.

This clone has only one observation. The V call is TRBV4-1, the J call TRBJ2-5, with 9 bases fitting TRBD1. CDR1 and CDR2 (germline): MGHRA, YSYEKL. The CDR3 runs 16 residues. V trimming: 4 bases; J trimming: 5 bases; junction bases outside the gene matches: 11. The CDR3 sequence: CASSPGQGTSFETQYF. For the CDR3, the DNA is TGCGCCAGCAGCCCGGGACAGGGTACGTCGTTCGAGACCCAGTACTTC.

This chain joins TRBV25-1 and TRBJ2-3, with D possibly being TRBD2 (5 bases). The germline gives CDR1 MGHDK, CDR2 SYGVNS. V lost 6 bases, J lost 0 bases, and 7 bases lay in between. The CDR3 runs 13 residues. The CDR3 DNA is TGTGCCAGCAGGGACTGGAGCACAGATACGCAGTATTTT. This sequence encodes CASRDWSTDTQYF.

As for this clone: One end of the junction is discordant with germline, which a read error may explain. The DNA of the CDR3 is TGCAGCGCTGAAGTTGGGTTCCCTATCACAGATACGCAGTATTTT. Amino acid sequence: CSAEVGFPITDTQYF. The chain combines TRBV29-1 with TRBJ2-3; D is uncertain. The CDR3 consists of 15 residues. Germline CDR1 is SQVTM and CDR2 is ANQGSEA.

V gene TRBV6-1 combines with J gene TRBJ2-5; 11 positions agree with TRBD2. The CDR3 length is 13 residues. Looked up from germline, CDR1 is MNHNS and CDR2 is SASEGT. V trimming: 8 bases; J trimming: 5 bases; junction bases outside the gene matches: 4. This chain's CDR3 is CASGLAGGETQYF. DNA for the CDR3: TGTGCCAGCGGGCTAGCGGGAGGCGAGACCCAGTACTTC.

The gene calls are TRBV6-5 and TRBJ2-7; 10 bases agree with TRBD2. Germline V lookup: CDR1 MNHEY, CDR2 SVGAGI. This CDR3 region has 15 residues. After removal of 2 bases from V and 3 bases from J, the junction contained 4 bases not matched to a gene. The CDR3 sequence is CASSYRLAGGYEQYF. CDR3 sequence (DNA): TGTGCCAGCAGTTACCGGTTAGCGGGAGGCTACGAGCAGTACTTC.

The chain combines TRBV27 with TRBJ1-1; TRBD1 might be the D (5 bases). The CDR3 has 14 residues. Germline V CDR1 and CDR2: MNHEY, SMNVEV (reference sequence). The ends were cut back, 7 bases at V and 0 bases at J, with 12 bases in the middle. The chain's CDR3 is CASMSRGLNTEAFF. The CDR3 DNA reads as TGTGCCAGCATGTCCCGGGGACTGAACACTGAAGCTTTCTTT.

The chain combines TRBV4-1 with TRBJ2-5; 10 nucleotides agree with TRBD1. The J call could be wrong; TRBJ2-7 is a better fit for the DNA end. The CDR3 extends over 15 amino acids. Germline assignment: CDR1 MGHRA and CDR2 YSYEKL. The CDR3 loop is CASSQSGTGVHEQYF. The CDR3 DNA is TGCGCCAGCAGCCAATCCGGGACAGGGGTCCACGAGCAGTACTTC.

The chain employs TRBV4-2 and TRBJ2-4; D not resolved. Between the trimmed V and J ends, which lost 1 base and 0 bases, there was a span of 10 bases. CDR3 length equals 16 residues. Per germline, CDR1 LGHNA and CDR2 YNFKEQ. CDR3 loop: CASSQGLYLAKNIQYF. The CDR3 region has the DNA TGTGCCAGCAGCCAAGGCTTATATCTAGCCAAAAACATTCAGTACTTC.

The table lists this clone with a count of one. CDR3 nucleotides: TGTGCCAGCAGCCACTACAGTGACCATACGCAGTATTTT. It yields the protein CASSHYSDHTQYF. The chain employs TRBV11-2 and TRBJ2-3; D call uncertain. This CDR3 comprises 13 residues. Germline loops: CDR1 SGHAT, CDR2 FQNNGV. The germline V and J ends were trimmed by 5 bases and 7 bases, with 13 bases remaining between them.

About this clone: A read error may produce the germline difference seen at one junction end. The V call is TRBV5-1, the J call TRBJ2-7; tentative D call: TRBD1 (6 bases). The germline V gene has CDR1 SGHRS and CDR2 YFSETQ. This CDR3 has 15 amino acids. The CDR3 bases are TGTGCCAGCAGCTTGGCCGGTGGGACAACCTACGAGCAGTACTTC. Its translation: CASSLAGGTTYEQYF.

The CDR3 protein is CASSLWVDTQYF. In nucleotides, the CDR3 is TGTGCCAGCAGTTTATGGGTAGATACGCAGTATTTT. The genes are TRBV28 and TRBJ2-3, with D unclear. The CDR3 covers 12 residues. Looked up from germline, CDR1 is MDHEN and CDR2 is SYDVKM. Trimming left V 0 bases short and J 5 bases short, with 3 bases between.

The chain joins TRBV6-1 to TRBJ2-5, with D tentatively TRBD2 (6 bases). The CDR3 consists of 13 residues. Germline CDR1 and CDR2: MNHNS and SASEGT. The V end was cut by 6 bases, the J end by 4 bases, with 12 bases between. The CDR3 loop is CASRGVGGETQYF. The CDR3 DNA sequence: TGTGCCAGCAGGGGAGTGGGGGGAGAGACCCAGTACTTC.

The chain has TRBV6-1 and TRBJ2-2; the match to TRBD1 covers 7 bases. The CDR3 length is 15 residues. The V and J ends lost 9 bases and 4 bases, in that order; junction bases with no gene match: 11. The germline V gene encodes CDR1 MNHNS and CDR2 SASEGT. The CDR3 protein is CASPTEGAITGELFF. The CDR3, as DNA: TGTGCCAGTCCGACAGAGGGGGCGATCACCGGGGAGCTGTTTTTT.

This clone was picked up a small number of times. The chain combines TRBV15 with TRBJ2-3; D possibly uses TRBD1 or TRBD2 (6 bases each). Germline-derived CDR1 and CDR2 are LNHNV and YYDKDF (reference sequence). The V gene lost 5 bases and the J gene lost 5 bases, with 17 bases spanning the gap. The CDR3 runs 15 residues. DNA for the CDR3: TGTGCCACCAGCGCTAACGCGGGACACAGAGATACGCAGTATTTT. Its protein is CATSANAGHRDTQYF.

This clone was counted a single time. V usage is TRBV15 and J usage is TRBJ2-2, with TRBD1 identical over 7 bases. CDR1 LNHNV and CDR2 YYDKDF come from the germline V gene (reference sequence). Losses at the gene ends were 3 bases for V and 4 bases for J; bases not matched to a gene: 11. CDR3 length: 17 amino acids. The CDR3 is CATSREATGAVTGELFF. The CDR3 DNA sequence: TGTGCCACCAGCAGGGAAGCAACAGGGGCGGTCACCGGGGAGCTGTTTTTT.

The rearrangement links TRBV6-5 to TRBJ2-1, with 12 bases that match TRBD1. CDR3 length equals 14 residues. Per the germline V gene, CDR1 is MNHEY and CDR2 is SVGAGI. The J segment lost 10 bases and the V segment lost 4 bases, leaving 5 bases of the junction unmatched. CDR3 in DNA: TGTGCCAGCAGTTTCGGGACAGGGGGCAGCGAGCAGTTCTTC. Translated, it gives CASSFGTGGSEQFF.

This clone was detected once. J is TRBJ2-3 and V is TRBV6-1; 8 positions match TRBD2. V lost 2 bases and J lost 5; bases outside the gene matches: 3. CDR3 size: 14 residues. Germline V lookup: CDR1 MNHNS, CDR2 SASEGT. The CDR3 sequence: CASSETSGGDTQYF. The CDR3 DNA is TGTGCCAGCAGTGAAACTAGCGGAGGAGATACGCAGTATTTT.

In DNA form, the CDR3 reads TGTGCCAGCAGCACTAGAGGCCCACAAAGTCGGGCCAACGTCCTGACTTTC. It yields the protein CASSTRGPQSRANVLTF. V usage is TRBV7-8 and J usage is TRBJ2-6, with a weak D call TRBD2 (5 bases). Trimming took 5 bases from V and 5 from J, leaving 19 bases between them. Germline V gene data show CDR1 as SGHVS and CDR2 as FQNEAQ. The CDR3 has 17 residues.

This rearrangement joins TRBV6-1 to TRBJ2-1; weak D call: TRBD2 (6 bases). CDR1 is MNHNS, CDR2 SASEGT, per germline. CDR3 length: 14 residues. Trimming cost V 4 bases and J 3 bases, with 10 bases left between them. The CDR3 sequence: CASSGGSGYNEQFF. The DNA for the CDR3 is TGTGCCAGCAGTGGAGGTAGCGGCTACAATGAGCAGTTCTTC.